This T cell receptor beta chain emerged from a study of shared clonotypes between healthy human individuals. Repertoires were generated with immunoSEQ multiplex PCR, while TCRdb's copy carries only in-frame clones and drops some. The sample has around 1.9 million clones, about 93% seen once. As to this clone: The antigen remains unidentified.

Only CD45RO-negative cells positively selected for CCR7 counted as naive CD8 cells, so terminally differentiated effector memory CD45RA+ cells were excluded. General study results and limits: Genetic and exposure-history diversity was limited by the small donor number.

Germline loops: CDR1 LNHDA, CDR2 SQIVND (reference sequence). Trimming removed 5 bases from V and 6 bases from J; junction bases left unmatched: 10. This CDR3 spans 15 amino acids. The clonotype originates from a man aged 18-30 years in good health. Some clones in this sample may be carry-over from other donors' samples. This chain uses TRBV19 with TRBJ1-5; 7 bases map to TRBD1. Sequenced material: naive CD8+ T cells from PBMCs. CDR3 bases: TGTGCCAGTAGTCGACTTCGACAGGGAGGTCAGCCCCAGCATTTT. It is translated as CASSRLRQGGQPQHF.